Each of the 17 T cell receptor beta chains below was sequenced from the same sample in a study of cytomegalovirus exposure and HLA in healthy donors. PCR involved 60 Vbeta and 13 Jbeta primers. The data were produced by immunoSEQ multiplex PCR, yet TCRdb's version contains in-frame clones alone and is incomplete. Found here are approximately 190,000 clones; the top ten clones hold about 6.5%. The sequenced material came from PBMCs. The receptors were gathered from a man younger than 40 in good health and CMV-seronegative.

The chain combines TRBV7-2 with TRBJ1-2; D uncertain. V gave up 5 bases and J gave up 5 bases, with 9 bases separating them. The CDR3 loop spans 12 amino acids. Germline-derived CDR1 and CDR2 are SGHTA and FQGNSA. The DNA for the CDR3 is TGTGCCAGCAGCCCTGGAGAGTATGGCTACACCTTC. As protein: CASSPGEYGYTF.

V gene TRBV19 combines with J gene TRBJ2-5; 9 bases are a match to TRBD1. Germline-derived CDR1 and CDR2 are LNHDA and SQIVND (reference sequence). This CDR3 contains 15 residues. The V and J ends lost 3 bases and 4 bases, in that order; junction bases with no gene match: 6. The CDR3 DNA sequence: TGTGCCAGTAGTATTATGGGACAGGGCTTAGAGACCCAGTACTTC. It is translated as CASSIMGQGLETQYF.

The V gene is TRBV7-3, the J gene TRBJ1-1; no firm D call. The CDR3 runs to 13 residues. V was pared by 3 bases and J by 0 bases, with 5 bases between. Per the germline V gene, CDR1 is SGHTA and CDR2 is FQGTGA. In nucleotides, the CDR3 is TGTGCCAGCAGCTTTAACTTGAACACTGAAGCTTTCTTT. This translates into CASSFNLNTEAFF.

The chain joins TRBV28 to TRBJ1-5, with D possibly TRBD1 on 5 matching bases. This CDR3 has 14 amino acids. From germline, CDR1 is MDHEN and CDR2 SYDVKM. V lost 3 bases and J lost 5, with 11 bases in between. CDR3 bases: TGTGCCAGCAGTTTTAGCGGGGCTCATCAGCCCCAGCATTTT. Translating it yields CASSFSGAHQPQHF.

The chain uses TRBV4-1 and TRBJ1-2; 11 bases match TRBD1. The CDR3 contains 14 residues. CDR1 is MGHRA, CDR2 YSYEKL, per germline. The V segment lost 2 bases and the J segment 6 bases; nucleotides outside the gene matches: 2. The DNA of the CDR3 is TGCGCCAGCAGCCAAACGGGACAGGGGGATGGCTACACCTTC. Amino acid sequence: CASSQTGQGDGYTF.

The V and J genes are TRBV11-2 and TRBJ2-7; D remains unclear. The CDR3 is 12 amino acids. CDR1 is SGHAT and CDR2 is FQNNGV in the germline V gene. Trimming removed 5 bases at V and 9 bases at J, with 14 bases between. CDR3 region: CASSTKIRGQYF. The DNA for the CDR3 is TGTGCCAGCAGCACAAAGATTCGAGGGCAGTACTTC. The whole variable domain, remainder taken from reference TRBV11-2 and TRBJ2-7, is EAGVAQSPRYKIIEKRQSVAFWCNPISGHATLYWYQQILGQGPKLLIQFQNNGVVDDSQLPKDRFSAERLKGVDSTLKIQPAKLEDSAVYLCASSTKIRGQYFGPGTRLTVT.

The rearrangement links TRBV28 to TRBJ1-1; 7 bases map to TRBD1. J gave up 6 bases and V 8 bases, and 9 bases lay outside the gene matches. The CDR3 totals 13 residues. Germline CDR1 and CDR2: MDHEN and SYDVKM. CDR3 sequence reads: CASGLQGYPEAFF. CDR3 coding DNA: TGTGCCAGCGGACTACAGGGGTACCCTGAAGCTTTCTTT.

A note on this clone: At one end, the junction sequence differs from germline, possibly due to a read error. The V gene is TRBV9, the J gene TRBJ2-2; 8 bases are shared with TRBD2. Germline V CDR1 and CDR2: SGDLS, YYNGEE. The CDR3 contains 16 residues. The CDR3 sequence is CANSVGLAGYTGELFF. The CDR3 coding sequence is TGTGCCAACAGCGTAGGTCTAGCGGGCTACACCGGGGAGCTGTTTTTT.

V is TRBV9 and J is TRBJ2-5; 7 positions match TRBD1. CDR1 is SGDLS, CDR2 YYNGEE, per germline. J was trimmed by 4 bases and V by 3 bases; bases with no gene match: 3. This CDR3 spans 13 amino acids. The CDR3, as DNA: TGTGCCAGCAGCGCACGACAGGGAGAGACCCAGTACTTC. Its translation: CASSARQGETQYF.

The J gene is TRBJ2-1, the V gene TRBV5-4; 9 bases are shared with TRBD1. Germline assignment: CDR1 SGHNT and CDR2 YYREEE (reference sequence). The CDR3 length is 15 residues. V lost 0 bases and J lost 6; bases outside the gene matches: 4. CDR3 sequence (DNA): TGTGCCAGCAGCTTGGATGGGACAGGGCTCAATGAGCAGTTCTTC. Protein product: CASSLDGTGLNEQFF.

The V call is TRBV2, the J call TRBJ2-3; 9 bases map to TRBD2. V trimming: 6 bases; J trimming: 4 bases; junction bases outside the gene matches: 8. CDR3 size: 15 residues. Germline values: CDR1 SNHLY, CDR2 FYNNEI. CDR3 residues: CASRGISGGADTQYF. The CDR3 nucleotides read TGTGCCAGCAGAGGGATTAGCGGGGGAGCAGATACGCAGTATTTT.

The chain links TRBV7-9 to TRBJ2-7; a possible D gene is TRBD1 (6 bases). Germline CDR1 is SEHNR and CDR2 is FQNEAQ (reference sequence). The V end was cut by 2 bases, the J end by 7 bases, with 12 bases between. This CDR3 is built from 13 residues. This chain's CDR3 is CASSLPAGVEQYF. In DNA form, the CDR3 reads TGTGCCAGCAGCTTACCGGCAGGGGTAGAGCAGTACTTC. Based on the CDR3 plus reference TRBV7-9 and TRBJ2-7, the full variable domain is DTGVSQNPRHKITKRGQNVTFRCDPISEHNRLYWYRQTLGQGPEFLTYFQNEAQLEKSRLLSDRFSAERPKGSFSTLEIQRTEQGDSAMYLCASSLPAGVEQYFGPGTRLTVT.

The chain joins TRBV28 to TRBJ1-3, with D uncertain. Germline CDR1 reads MDHEN; CDR2 reads SYDVKM. There are 14 residues in the CDR3. V was shortened by 5 bases and J by 9 bases, with 17 bases between the two germline ends. CDR3 in DNA: TGTGCCAGCAGTGACGATGTAGGCCGGGGCACCATATATTTT. It specifies CASSDDVGRGTIYF.

The genes are TRBV5-6 and TRBJ1-1; D gene uncertain. Germline V gene sequence: CDR1 SGHDT, CDR2 YYEEEE. The germline V and J ends were trimmed by 2 bases and 3 bases, with 8 bases remaining between them. The CDR3 runs 13 residues. CDR3 protein: CASSFDIDTEAFF. CDR3 sequence (DNA): TGTGCCAGCAGCTTTGATATAGACACTGAAGCTTTCTTT.

The chain couples TRBV9 to TRBJ2-1, with D tentatively TRBD2 (6 bases). The germline V and J ends were trimmed by 4 bases and 4 bases, with 12 bases remaining between them. The CDR3 is 14 amino acids. Germline CDR1 and CDR2: SGDLS and YYNGEE. CDR3 loop: CASSPRGRYNEQFF. The CDR3 region has the DNA TGTGCCAGCAGCCCTCGAGGGAGGTACAATGAGCAGTTCTTC. Based on the CDR3 plus reference TRBV9 and TRBJ2-1, the full variable domain is DSGVTQTPKHLITATGQRVTLRCSPRSGDLSVYWYQQSLDQGLQFLIQYYNGEERAKGNILERFSAQQFPDLHSELNLSSLELGDSALYFCASSPRGRYNEQFFGPGTRLTVL.

The V and J genes are TRBV5-4 and TRBJ2-2, with D uncertain. From germline, CDR1 is SGHNT and CDR2 YYREEE (reference sequence). V lost 3 bases and J lost 4, with 13 bases in between. The CDR3 sequence is 15 residues long. CDR3 coding DNA: TGTGCCAGCAGCTACGACCAGGTTGGCACCGGGGAGCTGTTTTTT. It encodes CASSYDQVGTGELFF.

This rearrangement joins TRBV10-2 to TRBJ1-3, with D maybe TRBD1 (5 bases). The germline V and J ends were trimmed by 0 bases and 7 bases, with 10 bases remaining between them. Germline values: CDR1 WSHSY, CDR2 SAAADI. The CDR3 consists of 14 residues. In DNA, the CDR3 is TGCGCCAGCAGTGAGTCCAGGGTGTACAACACCATATATTTT. Translation gives CASSESRVYNTIYF.